This T cell receptor beta chain was sequenced for a study of cytomegalovirus exposure and HLA in healthy donors. Whole-study findings and limits: According to reports, the classifier identified cytomegalovirus status with high specificity and sensitivity. Later analysis identified 15,000 to 20,000 TCR beta sequences associated with HLA alleles, using a false discovery rate threshold of 0.05.

The PCR had 60 Vbeta and 13 Jbeta primers. Profiling relied on immunoSEQ multiplex PCR, and the TCRdb table lists in-frame clones only, not all of them. The table lists 150,000 to 250,000 clones, 65% to 85% of them singletons. Germline CDR1 is LGHNA and CDR2 is YSLEER. V was pared by 4 bases and J by 3 bases, with 15 bases between. The CDR3 covers 15 residues. A note on this clone: Its antigen remains unknown.

Sequencing was carried out using PBMCs. The rearrangement links TRBV4-3 to TRBJ1-2; D is uncertain. The TCR comes from a boy between 2 and 15 years old in good health and CMV-seronegative. The CDR3 loop is CASSPKNLGDYGYTF. The DNA for the CDR3 is TGCGCCAGCAGCCCCAAGAATCTAGGTGACTATGGCTACACCTTC.